The 13 T cell receptor beta chains given below trace back to one sample, sequenced in a study of cytomegalovirus exposure and HLA in healthy donors. The primer mix had 60 Vbeta and 13 Jbeta primers. Clones were sequenced by immunoSEQ multiplex PCR, and TCRdb holds only the in-frame ones, with some missing. The repertoire holds around 150,000 clones, with roughly 80% as singletons. Sample: PBMCs. The receptors originated from a male donor in good health and CMV-seronegative.

V gene TRBV28 combines with J gene TRBJ2-1, with D uncertain. V was clipped by 5 bases and J by 10 bases, with 12 bases between them. The CDR3 runs to 12 residues. Germline values: CDR1 MDHEN, CDR2 SYDVKM. CDR3 residues: CASSAARLEQFF. CDR3 DNA sequence: TGTGCCAGCAGTGCGGCCCGCCTAGAGCAGTTCTTC.

This chain joins TRBV18 and TRBJ2-2; possible D gene TRBD2, 7 bases. V was trimmed by 6 bases and J by 5 bases, leaving 19 bases between them. CDR1 and CDR2 (germline): KGHSH, LQKENI. The length of the CDR3 is 16 residues. Here the CDR3 DNA reads TGTGCCAGCTCCCAAAATGGCGGGGGCTCTACCGGGGAGCTGTTTTTT. It specifies CASSQNGGGSTGELFF.

The rearrangement joins TRBV20-1 to TRBJ1-2, with no clear D. Germline V gene sequence: CDR1 DFQATT, CDR2 SNEGSKA (reference sequence). Trimming removed 2 bases at V and 7 bases at J, with 5 bases between. CDR3 length: 10 amino acids. The CDR3 bases are TGCAGTGCTAGACCCGGTGGCTACACCTTC. Translation: CSARPGGYTF.

CDR3 sequence reads: CASSQDLGEGRTQYF. CDR3 in DNA: TGTGCCAGCAGCCAAGATCTGGGGGAGGGCCGGACGCAGTATTTT. The chain joins TRBV4-2 to TRBJ2-3; 7 bases are shared with TRBD2. The V gene end was trimmed by 0 bases and the J gene end by 9 bases; junction bases not matched to a gene: 9. The CDR3 is made up of 15 amino acids. Per germline, CDR1 LGHNA and CDR2 YNFKEQ.

This clone has more than one count but fewer than ten. The gene calls are TRBV4-3 and TRBJ2-3; D is ambiguous. The germline V gene encodes CDR1 LGHNA and CDR2 YSLEER. The CDR3 extends over 15 amino acids. The germline V and J ends were trimmed by 3 bases and 2 bases, with 12 bases remaining between them. The CDR3 loop reads CASSQGQRNTDTQYF. The DNA of the CDR3 is TGCGCCAGCAGCCAGGGTCAGCGAAACACAGATACGCAGTATTTT.

The rearrangement joins TRBV11-2 to TRBJ1-1; the D gene is possibly TRBD1 (6 bases). The V end was cut by 5 bases, the J end by 11 bases, with 12 bases between. This CDR3 has 11 residues. Germline V gene data show CDR1 as SGHAT and CDR2 as FQNNGV. The CDR3 sequence: CASSTRTEAFF. As DNA, the CDR3 is TGTGCCAGCAGCACCCGGACAGAGGCTTTCTTT.

The gene calls are TRBV11-2 and TRBJ2-7, with 7 bases that match TRBD1. The V segment lost 0 bases and the J segment 6 bases; nucleotides outside the gene matches: 11. This CDR3 spans 16 amino acids. The germline gives CDR1 SGHAT, CDR2 FQNNGV. CDR3 DNA sequence: TGTGCCAGCAGCTTAGAGGGACACCGGTCAGGGGGCGAGCAGTACTTC. Its translation is CASSLEGHRSGGEQYF.

The V and J genes are TRBV6-6 and TRBJ2-7; 9 nucleotides align to TRBD2. The CDR3 covers 15 residues. With 3 bases clipped from V and 1 base from J, the junction kept 4 bases outside the gene matches. CDR1 MNHNY and CDR2 SVGAGI come from the germline V gene (reference sequence). The chain's CDR3 is CASSYPLAGSYEQYF. The CDR3 DNA sequence: TGTGCCAGCAGTTATCCCCTAGCGGGGTCCTACGAGCAGTACTTC.

The rearrangement joins TRBV15 to TRBJ1-2; 9 bases align to TRBD1. V lost 5 bases, J lost 5 bases, and 6 bases stayed unmatched. Germline V gene lookup returns CDR1 LNHNV and CDR2 YYDKDF (reference sequence). The CDR3 has 14 amino acids. The DNA for the CDR3 is TGTGCCACCAGCCCCGGGACAGGGACGTATGGCTACACCTTC. It yields the protein CATSPGTGTYGYTF.

CDR3 sequence reads: CASHQGSGANVLTF. As DNA, the CDR3 is TGTGCCAGTCACCAGGGGTCTGGGGCCAACGTCCTGACTTTC. The chain combines TRBV2 with TRBJ2-6; weak D call: TRBD1 (6 bases). This CDR3 comprises 14 residues. The germline V gene encodes CDR1 SNHLY and CDR2 FYNNEI. Trimming removed 9 bases at V and 1 base at J, with 10 bases between.

This chain joins TRBV28 and TRBJ2-7, with D unclear. The CDR3 is 13 amino acids. The germline V and J ends were trimmed by 7 bases and 3 bases, with 13 bases remaining between them. The germline gives CDR1 MDHEN, CDR2 SYDVKM. This CDR3 is CASTSLGNYEQYF. CDR3 DNA sequence: TGTGCCAGCACCTCCCTAGGAAACTACGAGCAGTACTTC.

The rearrangement links TRBV5-1 to TRBJ1-4; 8 bases match TRBD1. Trimming at V came to 4 bases and at J to 8 bases, leaving 10 bases not matched to a gene. The CDR3 spans 15 residues. Germline V CDR1 and CDR2: SGHRS, YFSETQ. CDR3 bases: TGCGCCAGCAGCCTAGGACAGGGACGAAACGAAAAACTGTTTTTT. This sequence encodes CASSLGQGRNEKLFF.

This clone was seen a handful of times. The chain joins TRBV28 to TRBJ1-4; 8 nucleotides align to TRBD1. The germline gives CDR1 MDHEN, CDR2 SYDVKM. The CDR3 spans 16 residues. V dropped 7 bases and J dropped 0; count of bases not matched to a gene: 7. DNA for the CDR3: TGTGCCAGCAACGGACAGGGTGGGGCAACTAATGAAAAACTGTTTTTT. Protein: CASNGQGGATNEKLFF.